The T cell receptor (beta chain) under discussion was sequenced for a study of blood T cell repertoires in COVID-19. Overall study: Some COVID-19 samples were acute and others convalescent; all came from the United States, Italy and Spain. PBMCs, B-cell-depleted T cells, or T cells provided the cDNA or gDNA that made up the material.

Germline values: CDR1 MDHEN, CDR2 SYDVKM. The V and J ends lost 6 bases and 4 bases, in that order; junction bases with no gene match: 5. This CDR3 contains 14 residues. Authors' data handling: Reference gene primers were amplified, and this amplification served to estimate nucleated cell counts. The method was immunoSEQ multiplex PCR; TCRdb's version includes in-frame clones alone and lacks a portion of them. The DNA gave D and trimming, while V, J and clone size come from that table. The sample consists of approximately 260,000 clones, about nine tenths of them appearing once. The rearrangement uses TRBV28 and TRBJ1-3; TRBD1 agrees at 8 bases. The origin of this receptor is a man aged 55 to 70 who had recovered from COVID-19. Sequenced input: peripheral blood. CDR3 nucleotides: TGTGCCAGCAGCCCCCGGGACAGGGGAAACACCATATATTTT. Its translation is CASSPRDRGNTIYF.